The clone carrying this T cell receptor beta chain was seen more than once but under ten times. The target antigen is unknown. CD45RO/CCR7/CD25/CD127/CD95/CD27 separated CD4+ naive, central memory, regulatory and stem cell-like memory cells by sorting. The sequenced template was cDNA made from the entire isolated RNA. Naive, central memory and regulatory T cell samples came to a mean of approximately 3.57 million reads. Data came from immunoSEQ multiplex PCR; TCRdb stores just in-frame clones and leaves some out. The table records about 640,000 clones, roughly an eighth of them present only once. V lost 2 bases, J lost 0 bases, and 8 bases lay in between. This CDR3 is 15 amino acids long. Germline CDR1 and CDR2: SNHLY and FYNNEI. The data stem from a study of beta chain features in type 1 diabetes. Study findings and constraints: Type 1 diabetes patients had TCRB CDR3s that were shorter (moderately but significantly so) in all four CD4+ subsets. It was among patients, rather than healthy donors, that naive, central memory and Treg TCRB repertoires appeared more similar.

V is TRBV2 and J is TRBJ1-5; perhaps TRBD1 as D (5 bases). What was sequenced was naive CD4+ T cells from blood. This TCR was sampled from a man in his thirties or forties with type 1 diabetes. CDR3 nucleotides: TGTGCCAGCAGTGAATATGGGGCTAGCAATCAGCCCCAGCATTTT. Protein: CASSEYGASNQPQHF.